This T cell receptor beta chain appears in the sequencing data of a study of T cells after yellow fever vaccination. The CDR3 contains 14 residues. Deletions cut 6 bases from V and 7 bases from J, with 16 bases between. Germline V gene lookup returns CDR1 ENHRY and CDR2 SYGVKD. This clonotype was seen a few times. Antigen specificity is unknown. Study-wide findings and caveats: Some clonotypes were seen in both the CD4 and the CD8 compartments. These made up a small share and likely arose from convergent recombination. Reappearance after the booster was seen for most primary-vaccination clones, at 95% to 96% CD4 and around 88% CD8. Researchers cautioned that FACS-sorted repertoires could harbor abundant clonotypes contaminating from the bulk population.

The TCR cDNA carried a universal primer site and UMIs from 5'RACE template switching. Via MiXCR, TCRdb re-called the 5' RACE reads, giving one row per CDR3 protein. The sample holds about 430,000 distinct CDR3 sequences; approximately 19% are singletons and the top ten take 15% to 20%. The rearrangement uses TRBV10-3 and TRBJ1-5, with D possibly being TRBD1 (6 bases). The TCR originated in a man aged 18 to 29 who received the YFV17D yellow fever vaccine. The material was PBMCs, obtained before the yellow fever booster vaccination. The CDR3 region is CAIRAAGGGQPQHF. The CDR3, as DNA: TGTGCCATCAGAGCCGCGGGGGGCGGACAGCCCCAGCATTTT.